This is a list of T cell receptor beta chains from one sample in a study of cytomegalovirus exposure and HLA in healthy donors. Sequencing used immunoSEQ multiplex PCR; TCRdb keeps in-frame clones, though not all of them. The sample consists of some 130,000 clones, around three quarters of them appearing once. The sample comprised PBMCs. Every receptor here comes from a woman aged 55 to 70 in good health and CMV-seropositive. The CDR3 runs from the conserved cysteine through the conserved F or W. D genes are given only for firm matches. Rows give clone size only sometimes, using once, few, many, or a class for an expanded clone.

>NA|TRBV9|NA|TRBJ2-7
CASSASSVSYEQYF
TGTGCCAGCAGCGCTTCTAGCGTCTCCTACGAGCAGTACTTC
>NA|TRBV5-1|NA|TRBJ2-1
CASSFASNINEQFF
TGCGCCAGCAGCTTTGCTAGTAATATCAATGAGCAGTTCTTC
>TRBD2|TRBV9|NA|TRBJ2-5
CASSVGGGNRETQYF
TGTGCCAGCAGCGTAGGCGGGGGGAATAGAGAGACCCAGTACTTC
>TRBD1|TRBV5-8|few|TRBJ2-7
CASSSGQGFSYEQYF
TGTGCCAGCAGCTCGGGACAGGGGTTCTCCTACGAGCAGTACTTC
>NA|TRBV29-1|NA|TRBJ2-5
CSAEEGAGETQYF
TGCAGCGCCGAGGAGGGGGCAGGGGAGACCCAGTACTTC
>NA|TRBV29-1|NA|TRBJ1-2
CSGGDQLGYTF
TGCAGCGGGGGGGACCAGCTTGGCTACACCTTC
>NA|TRBV6-1|few|TRBJ1-5
CASEEGSSGNQPQHF
TGTGCCTCCGAGGAGGGGTCGTCAGGCAATCAGCCCCAGCATTTT
>NA|TRBV4-2|NA|TRBJ1-5
CASSQEGGIISNQPQHF
TGTGCCAGCAGCCAAGAAGGGGGTATAATAAGCAATCAGCCCCAGCATTTT
>NA|TRBV5-6|NA|TRBJ2-7
CASSFLSDEQYF
TGTGCCAGCAGTTTCTTGTCGGACGAGCAGTACTTC
>NA|TRBV10-3|NA|TRBJ2-1
CAISESRTDQQFF
TGTGCCATCAGTGAGTCGAGGACAGACCAGCAGTTCTTC
>TRBD1|TRBV10-2|NA|TRBJ1-2
CASGSTGYSYGYTF
TGCGCCAGCGGATCGACAGGGTATAGCTATGGCTACACCTTC
>NA|TRBV5-1|NA|TRBJ1-5
CASSLGGGNQPQHF
TGCGCCAGCAGCTTAGGAGGGGGCAATCAGCCCCAGCATTTT
>NA|TRBV27|NA|TRBJ2-5
CASSYGGPIKTQYF
TGTGCCAGCAGTTACGGGGGGCCCATAAAGACCCAGTACTTC
>TRBD1|TRBV6-1|NA|TRBJ1-1
CASSPRQGVAEAFF
TGTGCCAGCAGTCCCAGACAGGGGGTGGCTGAAGCTTTCTTT
>TRBD1|TRBV5-1|once|TRBJ1-1
CASSQGQGATEAFF
TGCGCCAGCAGCCAGGGACAGGGGGCCACTGAAGCTTTCTTT
>NA|TRBV10-3|few|TRBJ2-6
CAISEFHSGANVLTF
TGTGCCATCAGTGAATTCCACTCTGGGGCCAACGTCCTGACTTTC
>TRBD1|TRBV5-1|few|TRBJ2-3
CASSGRTGGTDTQYF
TGCGCCAGCAGCGGTAGGACAGGGGGCACAGATACGCAGTATTTT
>TRBD2|TRBV6-6|NA|TRBJ2-7
CASSSSGGGYEQYF
TGTGCCAGCAGTTCTAGCGGGGGGGGCTACGAGCAGTACTTC